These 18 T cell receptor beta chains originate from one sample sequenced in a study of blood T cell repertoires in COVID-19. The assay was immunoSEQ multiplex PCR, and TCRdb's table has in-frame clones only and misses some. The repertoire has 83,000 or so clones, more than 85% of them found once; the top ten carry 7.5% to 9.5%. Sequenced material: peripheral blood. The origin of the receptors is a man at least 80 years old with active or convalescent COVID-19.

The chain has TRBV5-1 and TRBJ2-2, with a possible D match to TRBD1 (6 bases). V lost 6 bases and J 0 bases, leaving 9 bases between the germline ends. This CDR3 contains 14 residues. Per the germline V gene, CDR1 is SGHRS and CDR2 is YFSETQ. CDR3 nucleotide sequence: TGCGCCAGCAACACAGGGTCGAACACCGGGGAGCTGTTTTTT. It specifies CASNTGSNTGELFF.

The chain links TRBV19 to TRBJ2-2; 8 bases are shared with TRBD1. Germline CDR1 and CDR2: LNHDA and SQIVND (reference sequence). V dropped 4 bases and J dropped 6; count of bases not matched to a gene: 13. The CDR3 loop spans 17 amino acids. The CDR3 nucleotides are TGTGCCAGTAGTAACTCTCGGACAGGGTGGAGTTCCGGGGAGCTGTTTTTT. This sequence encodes CASSNSRTGWSSGELFF. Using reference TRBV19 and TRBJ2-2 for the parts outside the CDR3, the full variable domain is DGGITQSPKYLFRKEGQNVTLSCEQNLNHDAMYWYRQDPGQGLRLIYYSQIVNDFQKGDIAEGYSVSREKKESFPLTVTSAQKNPTAFYLCASSNSRTGWSSGELFFGEGSRLTVL.

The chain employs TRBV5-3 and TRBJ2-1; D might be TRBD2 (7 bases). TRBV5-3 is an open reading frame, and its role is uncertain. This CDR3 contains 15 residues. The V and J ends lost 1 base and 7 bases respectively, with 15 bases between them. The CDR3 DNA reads TGTGCCAGAAGCTTGACGGGGGGCGGTAAGAATGAGCAGTTCTTC. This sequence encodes CARSLTGGGKNEQFF.

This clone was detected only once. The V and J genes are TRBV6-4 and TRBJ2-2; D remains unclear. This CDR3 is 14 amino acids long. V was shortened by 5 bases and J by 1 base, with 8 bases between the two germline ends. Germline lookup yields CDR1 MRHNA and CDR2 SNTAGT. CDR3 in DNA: TGTGCCAGCAGTCAGACTTGGAACACCGGGGAGCTGTTTTTT. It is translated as CASSQTWNTGELFF.

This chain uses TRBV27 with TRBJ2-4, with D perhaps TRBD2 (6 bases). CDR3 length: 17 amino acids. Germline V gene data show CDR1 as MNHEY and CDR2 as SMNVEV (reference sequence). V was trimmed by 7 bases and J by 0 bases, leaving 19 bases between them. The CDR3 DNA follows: TGTGCCAGCAAACCCGGGCGGGAAGGACTAGCCAAAAACATTCAGTACTTC. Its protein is CASKPGREGLAKNIQYF.

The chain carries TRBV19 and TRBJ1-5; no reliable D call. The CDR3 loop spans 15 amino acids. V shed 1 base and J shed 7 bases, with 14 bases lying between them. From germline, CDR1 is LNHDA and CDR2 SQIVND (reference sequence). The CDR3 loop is CASSIGGRHGQPQHF. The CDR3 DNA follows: TGTGCCAGTAGTATAGGAGGGCGGCACGGGCAGCCCCAGCATTTT.

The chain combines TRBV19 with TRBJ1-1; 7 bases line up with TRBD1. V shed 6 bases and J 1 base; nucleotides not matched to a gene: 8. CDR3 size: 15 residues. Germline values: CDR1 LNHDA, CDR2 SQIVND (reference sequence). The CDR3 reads CASRTWDSANTEAFF. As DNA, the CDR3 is TGTGCCAGTAGAACATGGGACAGCGCGAACACTGAAGCTTTCTTT.

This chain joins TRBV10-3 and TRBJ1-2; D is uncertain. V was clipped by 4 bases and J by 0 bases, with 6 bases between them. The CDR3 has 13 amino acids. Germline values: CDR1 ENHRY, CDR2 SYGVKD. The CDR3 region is CAISVGPNYGYTF. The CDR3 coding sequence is TGTGCCATCAGTGTGGGCCCTAACTATGGCTACACCTTC.

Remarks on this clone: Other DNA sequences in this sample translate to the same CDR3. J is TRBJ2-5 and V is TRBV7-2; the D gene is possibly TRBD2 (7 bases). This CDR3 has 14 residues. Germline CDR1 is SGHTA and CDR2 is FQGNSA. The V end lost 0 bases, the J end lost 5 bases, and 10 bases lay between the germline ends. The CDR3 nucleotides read TGTGCCAGCAGCTTAGCGGGGGGGCGGGAGACCCAGTACTTC. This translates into CASSLAGGRETQYF.

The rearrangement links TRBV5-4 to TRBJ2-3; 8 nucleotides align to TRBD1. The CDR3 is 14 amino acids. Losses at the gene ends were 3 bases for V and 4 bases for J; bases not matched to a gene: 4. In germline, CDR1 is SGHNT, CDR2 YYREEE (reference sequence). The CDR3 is CASSYDRGADTQYF. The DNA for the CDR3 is TGTGCCAGCAGCTATGACAGGGGCGCAGATACGCAGTATTTT.

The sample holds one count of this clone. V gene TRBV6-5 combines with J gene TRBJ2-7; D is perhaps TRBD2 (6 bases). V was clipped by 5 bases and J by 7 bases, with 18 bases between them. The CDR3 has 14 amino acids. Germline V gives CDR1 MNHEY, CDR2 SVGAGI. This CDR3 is CASSRDWGMGEQYV. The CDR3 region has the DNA TGTGCCAGCAGTAGGGACTGGGGAATGGGGGAGCAGTACGTC.

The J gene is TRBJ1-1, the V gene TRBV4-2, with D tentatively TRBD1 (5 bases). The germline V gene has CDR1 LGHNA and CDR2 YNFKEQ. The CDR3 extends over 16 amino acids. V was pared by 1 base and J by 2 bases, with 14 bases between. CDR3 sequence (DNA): TGTGCCAGCAGCCAAGTCACAGGTCGGGTAAACACTGAAGCTTTCTTT. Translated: CASSQVTGRVNTEAFF.

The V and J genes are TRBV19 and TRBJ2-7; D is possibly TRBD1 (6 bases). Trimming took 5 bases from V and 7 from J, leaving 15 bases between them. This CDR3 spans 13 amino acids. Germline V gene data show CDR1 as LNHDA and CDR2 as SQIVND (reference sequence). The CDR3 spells CASSEQGSEEQYV. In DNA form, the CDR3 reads TGTGCCAGTAGTGAACAGGGAAGTGAGGAGCAGTACGTC.

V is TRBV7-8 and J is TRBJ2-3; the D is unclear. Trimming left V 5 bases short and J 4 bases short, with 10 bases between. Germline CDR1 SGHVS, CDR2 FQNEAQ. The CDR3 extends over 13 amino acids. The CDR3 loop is CASSAPRSDTQYF. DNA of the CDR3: TGTGCCAGCAGCGCCCCTAGGTCAGATACGCAGTATTTT.

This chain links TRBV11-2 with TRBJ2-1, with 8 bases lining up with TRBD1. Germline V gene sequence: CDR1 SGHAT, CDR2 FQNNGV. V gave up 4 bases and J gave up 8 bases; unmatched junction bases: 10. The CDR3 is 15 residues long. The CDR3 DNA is TGTGCCAGCAGCTCGGGCCCCGGGACAGGCTATGAGCAGTTCTTC. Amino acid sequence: CASSSGPGTGYEQFF.

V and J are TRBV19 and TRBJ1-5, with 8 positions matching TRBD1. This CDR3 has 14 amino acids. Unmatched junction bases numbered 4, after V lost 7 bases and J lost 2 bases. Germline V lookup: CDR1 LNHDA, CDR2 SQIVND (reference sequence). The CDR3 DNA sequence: TGTGCCAGTAATGACAGGGGCGGCAATCAGCCCCAGCATTTT. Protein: CASNDRGGNQPQHF.

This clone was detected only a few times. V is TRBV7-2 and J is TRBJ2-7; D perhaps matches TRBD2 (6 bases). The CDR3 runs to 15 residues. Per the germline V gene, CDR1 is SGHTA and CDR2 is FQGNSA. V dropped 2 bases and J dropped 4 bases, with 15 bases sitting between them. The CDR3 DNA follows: TGTGCCAGCAGCTTACGTGTTGCCGGGGGTTACGAGCAGTACGTC. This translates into CASSLRVAGGYEQYV.

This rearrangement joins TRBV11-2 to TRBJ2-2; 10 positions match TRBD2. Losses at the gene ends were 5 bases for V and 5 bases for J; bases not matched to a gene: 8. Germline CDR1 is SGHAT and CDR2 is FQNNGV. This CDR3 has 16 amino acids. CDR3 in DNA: TGTGCCAGCAGCCCGAGCGGGGGGGCCGGAACCGGGGAGCTGTTTTTT. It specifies CASSPSGGAGTGELFF.